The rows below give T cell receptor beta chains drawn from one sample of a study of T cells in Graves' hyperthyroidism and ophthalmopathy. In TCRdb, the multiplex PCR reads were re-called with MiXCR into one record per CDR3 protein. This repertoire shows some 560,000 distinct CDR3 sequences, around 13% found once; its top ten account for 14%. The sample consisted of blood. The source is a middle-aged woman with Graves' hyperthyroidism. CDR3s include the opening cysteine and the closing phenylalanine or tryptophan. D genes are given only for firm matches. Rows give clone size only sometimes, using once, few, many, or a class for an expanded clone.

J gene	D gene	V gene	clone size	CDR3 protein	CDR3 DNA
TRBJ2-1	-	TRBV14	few	CASSQESGSRDNEQFF	TGTGCCAGCAGCCAAGAATCCGGGAGTAGGGACAATGAGCAGTTCTTC
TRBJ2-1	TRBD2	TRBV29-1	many	CSVGGGDNEQFF	TGCAGCGTTGGGGGAGGGGACAATGAGCAGTTCTTC
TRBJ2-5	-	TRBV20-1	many	CSATPGRAETQYF	TGCAGTGCCACCCCCGGAAGGGCGGAGACCCAGTACTTC
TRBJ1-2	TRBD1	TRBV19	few	CASYGQVSFNYGYTF	TGTGCCAGTTACGGACAGGTGTCATTTAACTATGGCTACACCTTC
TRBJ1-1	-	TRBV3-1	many	CASSPGGGDMNTEAFF	TGTGCCAGCAGCCCCGGGGGGGGGGACATGAACACTGAAGCTTTCTTT
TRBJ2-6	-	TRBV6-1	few	CASSLDLSGANVLTF	TGTGCCAGCAGTCTGGATCTCTCTGGGGCCAACGTCCTGACTTTC
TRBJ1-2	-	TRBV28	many	CASSLWDVGGANGYTF	TGTGCCAGCAGTTTATGGGATGTGGGGGGCGCGAATGGCTACACCTTC
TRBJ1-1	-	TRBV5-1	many	CASRMDGYTEAFF	TGCGCCAGCAGAATGGACGGATACACTGAAGCTTTCTTT
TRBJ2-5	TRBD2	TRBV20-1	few	CSAGGTSGSGETQYF	TGCAGTGCTGGGGGGACTAGCGGGAGCGGGGAGACCCAGTACTTC
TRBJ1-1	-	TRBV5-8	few	CASSLSSAHEAFF	TGTGCCAGCAGCTTAAGTTCCGCCCATGAAGCTTTCTTT
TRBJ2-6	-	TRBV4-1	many	CASSQDVEVTSGANVLTF	TGCGCCAGCAGCCAAGATGTAGAGGTCACTTCTGGGGCCAACGTCCTGACTTTC
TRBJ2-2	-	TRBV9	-	CASSVAGQGAYTGELFF	TGTGCCAGCAGCGTAGCTGGTCAGGGAGCCTACACCGGGGAGCTGTTTTTT
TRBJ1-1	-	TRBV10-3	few	CAISEYTVSSTEAFF	TGTGCCATCAGTGAGTATACAGTGTCGAGCACTGAAGCTTTCTTT
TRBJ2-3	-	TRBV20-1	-	CSARVELAVEEQYF	TGCAGTGCTAGAGTCGAACTGGCAGTAGAAGAGCAGTATTTT